This T cell receptor (beta chain) was sequenced during a study of cytomegalovirus exposure and HLA in healthy donors. Findings and limits, study-wide: Sequences of the TCR beta chain were said to predict the HLA-A and HLA-B alleles of most subjects accurately. The study put 150 to 200 TCR beta chains on its list as cytomegalovirus-associated. Exclusion as indistinguishable affected some V segments, including TRBV6-2 and TRBV6-3.

V was cut by 5 bases and J by 6 bases, with 16 bases left in between. CDR1 and CDR2 (germline): SEHNR, FQNEAQ (reference sequence). This CDR3 spans 14 amino acids. Primers included in the PCR were 60 Vbeta and 13 Jbeta primers. In the source study's methods: Later work found around 85 million unique TCR beta chains, with 10 million to 14 million shared. TCRdb keeps only in-frame clones here, not all; method: immunoSEQ multiplex PCR. D and trimming were read from the DNA, whereas the V and J calls and clone size are those reported in that table. This repertoire shows 160,000 or so clones, 80% to 85% found once; its top ten account for around 8%. About this clone: Its antigen is not known.

Sequencing was carried out using PBMCs. The TCR was taken from a male donor in good health and CMV-seropositive. The chain employs TRBV7-9 and TRBJ1-2; weak D call: TRBD1 (5 bases). The chain's CDR3 is CASSQTAHANGYTF. Written as DNA, the CDR3 is TGTGCCAGCAGCCAGACAGCCCACGCCAATGGCTACACCTTC.